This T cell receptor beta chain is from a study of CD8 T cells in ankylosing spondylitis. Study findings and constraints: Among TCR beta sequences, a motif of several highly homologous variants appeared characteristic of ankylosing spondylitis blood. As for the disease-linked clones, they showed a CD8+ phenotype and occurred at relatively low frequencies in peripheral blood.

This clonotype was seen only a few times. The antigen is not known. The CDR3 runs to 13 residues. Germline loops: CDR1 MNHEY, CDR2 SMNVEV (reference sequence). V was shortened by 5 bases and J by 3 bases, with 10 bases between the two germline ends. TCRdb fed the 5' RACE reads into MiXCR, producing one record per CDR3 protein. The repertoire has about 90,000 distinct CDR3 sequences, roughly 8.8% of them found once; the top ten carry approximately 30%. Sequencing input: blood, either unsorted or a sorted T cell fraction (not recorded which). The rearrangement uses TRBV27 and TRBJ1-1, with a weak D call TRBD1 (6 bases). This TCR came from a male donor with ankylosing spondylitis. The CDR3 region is CASSPTGYTEAFF. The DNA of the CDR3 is TGTGCCAGCAGTCCTACAGGGTACACTGAAGCTTTCTTT.